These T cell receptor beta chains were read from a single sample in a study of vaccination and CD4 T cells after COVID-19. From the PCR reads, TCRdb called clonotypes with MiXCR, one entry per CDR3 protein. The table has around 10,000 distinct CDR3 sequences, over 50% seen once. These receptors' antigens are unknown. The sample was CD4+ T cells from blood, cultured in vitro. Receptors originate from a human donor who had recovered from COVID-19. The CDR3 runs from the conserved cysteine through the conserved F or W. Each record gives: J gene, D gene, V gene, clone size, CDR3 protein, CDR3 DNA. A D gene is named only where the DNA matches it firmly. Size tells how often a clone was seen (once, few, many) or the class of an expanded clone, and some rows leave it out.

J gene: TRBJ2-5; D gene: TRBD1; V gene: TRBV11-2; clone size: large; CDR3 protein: CASSSRTGSSQETQYF; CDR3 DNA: TGTGCCAGCAGCTCCCGGACAGGGAGTTCGCAAGAGACCCAGTACTTC
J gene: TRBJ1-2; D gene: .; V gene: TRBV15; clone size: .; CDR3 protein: CATSRVTSTNYGYTF; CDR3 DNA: TGTGCCACCAGCAGAGTCACCAGTACTAACTATGGCTACACCTTC
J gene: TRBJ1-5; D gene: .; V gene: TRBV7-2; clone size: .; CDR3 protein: CASSPPGTHNQPQHF; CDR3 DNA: TGTGCCAGCAGTCCTCCCGGCACGCACAATCAGCCCCAGCATTTT
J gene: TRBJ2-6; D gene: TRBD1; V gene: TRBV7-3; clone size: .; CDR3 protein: CASSFTGGAGANVLTF; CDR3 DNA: TGTGCCAGCAGCTTCACAGGGGGCGCTGGGGCCAACGTCCTGACTTTC
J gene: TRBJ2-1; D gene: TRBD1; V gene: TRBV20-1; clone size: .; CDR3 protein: CSAGRGQDSYNEQFF; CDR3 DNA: TGCAGTGCTGGACGGGGACAGGACTCCTACAATGAGCAGTTCTTC
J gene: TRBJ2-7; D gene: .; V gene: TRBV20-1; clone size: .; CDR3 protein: CSASDFGDKDYEQYF; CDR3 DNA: TGCAGTGCTAGCGACTTTGGGGACAAAGACTACGAGCAGTACTTC
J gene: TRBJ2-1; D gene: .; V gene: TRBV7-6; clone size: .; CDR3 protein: CASSYRLSDSYNEQFF; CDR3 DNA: TGTGCCAGCAGCTACCGACTAAGCGACTCCTACAATGAGCAGTTCTTC
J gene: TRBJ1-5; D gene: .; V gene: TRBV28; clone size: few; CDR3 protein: CASSSPRVSNQPQHF; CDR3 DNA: TGTGCCAGCAGCTCTCCCAGGGTTAGCAATCAGCCCCAGCATTTT
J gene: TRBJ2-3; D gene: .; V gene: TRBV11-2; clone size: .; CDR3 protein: CASSFRVTDTQYF; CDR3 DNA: TGTGCCAGCAGCTTCCGGGTTACAGATACGCAGTATTTT
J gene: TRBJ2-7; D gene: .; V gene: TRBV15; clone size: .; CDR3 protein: CATSRDKGTYEQYF; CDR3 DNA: TGTGCCACCAGCAGAGATAAGGGGACCTACGAGCAGTACTTC
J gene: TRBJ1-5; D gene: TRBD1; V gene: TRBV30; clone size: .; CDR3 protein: CAWSTGGDQPQHF; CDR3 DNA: TGTGCCTGGTCAACAGGGGGAGATCAGCCCCAGCATTTT
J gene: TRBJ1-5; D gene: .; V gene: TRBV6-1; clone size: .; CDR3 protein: CASSAREVGNQPQHF; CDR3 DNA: TGTGCCAGCAGTGCCAGGGAGGTCGGCAATCAGCCCCAGCATTTT
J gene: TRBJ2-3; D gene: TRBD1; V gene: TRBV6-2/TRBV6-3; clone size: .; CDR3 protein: CASRGQGMVTDTQYF; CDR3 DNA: TGTGCCAGCAGGGGACAGGGAATGGTTACAGATACGCAGTATTTT
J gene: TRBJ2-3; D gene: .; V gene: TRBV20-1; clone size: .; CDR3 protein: CSARETAADTQYF; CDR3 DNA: TGCAGTGCTAGAGAGACAGCAGCAGATACGCAGTATTTT
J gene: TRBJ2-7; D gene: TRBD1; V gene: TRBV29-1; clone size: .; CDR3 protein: CSVALRQGTYEQYF; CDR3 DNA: TGCAGCGTCGCCTTACGACAGGGTACCTACGAGCAGTACTTC
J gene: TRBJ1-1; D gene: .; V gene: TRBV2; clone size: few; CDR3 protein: CASGPRLNTEAFF; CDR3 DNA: TGTGCCAGCGGGCCCCGACTTAACACTGAAGCTTTCTTT
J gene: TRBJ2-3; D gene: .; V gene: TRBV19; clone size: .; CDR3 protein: CASRTLGVGTDTQYF; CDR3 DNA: TGTGCCAGTAGGACCCTAGGAGTGGGCACAGATACGCAGTATTTT
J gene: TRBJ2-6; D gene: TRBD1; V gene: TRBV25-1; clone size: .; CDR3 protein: CASSGGFGQGGTGANVLTF; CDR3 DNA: TGTGCCAGCAGTGGGGGTTTCGGACAGGGAGGCACTGGGGCCAACGTCCTGACTTTC
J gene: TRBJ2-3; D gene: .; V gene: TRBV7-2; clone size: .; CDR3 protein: CASSLDLAVSTDTQYF; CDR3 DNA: TGTGCCAGCAGCTTAGATCTAGCCGTTAGCACAGATACGCAGTATTTT
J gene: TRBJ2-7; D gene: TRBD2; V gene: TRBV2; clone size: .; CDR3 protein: CASSEGPAGLGYEQYF; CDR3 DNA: TGTGCCAGCAGTGAAGGGCCAGCGGGATTAGGCTACGAGCAGTACTTC
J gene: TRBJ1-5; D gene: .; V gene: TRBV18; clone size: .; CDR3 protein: CASSPTPGYSNQPQHF; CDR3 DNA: TGTGCCAGCTCACCAACTCCGGGCTATAGCAATCAGCCCCAGCATTTT
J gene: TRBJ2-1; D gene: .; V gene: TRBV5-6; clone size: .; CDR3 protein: CASSQIGDISYNEQFF; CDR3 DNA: TGTGCCAGCAGCCAAATTGGGGACATCTCCTACAATGAGCAGTTCTTC
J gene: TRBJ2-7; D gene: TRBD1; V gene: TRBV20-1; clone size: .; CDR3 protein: CSGTGTGADEQYF; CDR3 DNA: TGCAGTGGAACCGGGACAGGGGCAGACGAGCAGTACTTC
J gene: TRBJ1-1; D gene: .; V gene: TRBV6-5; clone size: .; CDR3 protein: CASSSHKQGSGAFF; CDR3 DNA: TGTGCCAGCAGTTCCCACAAGCAGGGATCCGGAGCTTTCTTT
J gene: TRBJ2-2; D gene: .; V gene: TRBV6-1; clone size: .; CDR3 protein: CASRLAVANTGELFF; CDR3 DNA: TGTGCCAGCAGGTTAGCGGTAGCGAACACCGGGGAGCTGTTTTTT
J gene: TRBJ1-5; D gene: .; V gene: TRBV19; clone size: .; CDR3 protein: CASSFRDQPQHF; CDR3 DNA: TGTGCCAGTAGTTTCCGGGATCAGCCCCAGCATTTT
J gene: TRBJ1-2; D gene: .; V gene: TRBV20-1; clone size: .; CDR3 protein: CSARDHIFTGNYGYTF; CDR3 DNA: TGCAGTGCTAGAGACCATATCTTTACCGGGAACTATGGCTACACCTTC
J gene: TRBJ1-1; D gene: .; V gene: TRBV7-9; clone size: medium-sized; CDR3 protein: CASRGTGAEQTEAFF; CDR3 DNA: TGTGCCAGCAGAGGAACAGGAGCTGAACAAACTGAAGCTTTCTTT
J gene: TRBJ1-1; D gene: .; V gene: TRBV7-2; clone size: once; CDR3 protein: CASSLGTRENRGTEAFF; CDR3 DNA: TGTGCCAGCAGCTTGGGGACACGGGAGAATCGAGGGACTGAAGCTTTCTTT
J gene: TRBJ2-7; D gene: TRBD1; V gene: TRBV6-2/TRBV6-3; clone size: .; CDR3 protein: CASTHLDRGRYEQYF; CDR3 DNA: TGTGCCAGCACCCACCTGGACAGGGGTCGCTACGAGCAGTACTTC
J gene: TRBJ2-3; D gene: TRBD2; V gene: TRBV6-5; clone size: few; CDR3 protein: CASSYGGGRTDTQYF; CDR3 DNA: TGTGCCAGCAGTTACGGGGGAGGGCGCACAGATACGCAGTATTTT
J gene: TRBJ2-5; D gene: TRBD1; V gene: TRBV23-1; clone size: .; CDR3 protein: CASSLGTGVQETQYF; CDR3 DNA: TGTGCCAGCAGCCTCGGGACAGGCGTACAAGAGACCCAGTACTTC
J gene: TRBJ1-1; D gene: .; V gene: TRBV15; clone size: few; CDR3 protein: CATSRTGRAETMNTEAFF; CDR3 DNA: TGTGCCACCAGCAGAACGGGTAGGGCTGAAACCATGAACACTGAAGCTTTCTTT
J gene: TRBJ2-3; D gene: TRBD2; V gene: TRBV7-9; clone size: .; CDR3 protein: CASSRGRSNTQYF; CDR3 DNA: TGTGCCAGCAGCCGCGGGAGGTCAAATACGCAGTATTTT
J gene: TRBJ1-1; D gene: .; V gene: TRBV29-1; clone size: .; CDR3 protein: CSAGAEAFF; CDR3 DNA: TGCAGCGCTGGGGCTGAAGCTTTCTTT
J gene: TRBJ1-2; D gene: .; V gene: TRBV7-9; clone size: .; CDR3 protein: CASSHSDGQIYGYTF; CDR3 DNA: TGTGCCAGCAGCCATTCGGACGGCCAGATCTATGGCTACACCTTC
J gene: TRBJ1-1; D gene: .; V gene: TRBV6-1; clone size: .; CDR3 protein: CASSGDNTEAFF; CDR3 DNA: TGTGCCAGCAGTGGGGACAACACTGAAGCTTTCTTT
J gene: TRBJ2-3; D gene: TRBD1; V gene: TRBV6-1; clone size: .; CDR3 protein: CASSTLRTGGADTQYF; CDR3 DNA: TGTGCCAGCAGTACCCTGAGGACAGGGGGCGCAGATACGCAGTATTTT
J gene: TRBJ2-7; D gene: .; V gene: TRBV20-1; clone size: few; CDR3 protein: CSALLQGRGYEQYF; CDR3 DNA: TGCAGTGCCCTTCTACAGGGTCGGGGCTACGAGCAGTACTTC
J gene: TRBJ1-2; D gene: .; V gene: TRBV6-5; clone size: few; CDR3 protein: CASSYHQEGRYGYTF; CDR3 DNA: TGTGCCAGCAGTTACCACCAGGAGGGACGTTATGGCTACACCTTC
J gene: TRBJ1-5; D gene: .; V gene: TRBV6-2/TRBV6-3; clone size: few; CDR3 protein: CASTATGFGNQPQHF; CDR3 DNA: TGTGCCAGCACCGCCACGGGGTTCGGCAATCAGCCCCAGCATTTT